The clone carrying this TCR beta chain was observed a handful of times. Its specificity is not known. The data originate from a study of T cell repertoires in cytomegalovirus infection. Study results and caveats: Cumulative public TCR beta family frequency identified carriers of CMV plus the relevant HLA. Dominating the ex vivo response were HLA-C-restricted CMV-specific TCR beta clonotypes.

TCRdb re-called the reads through MiXCR, storing one row per CDR3 protein. The sample lists around 200,000 distinct CDR3 sequences, about a sixth seen once, with under 30% in the top ten. The specimen was CD8+ T cells from PBMCs. This TCR was sampled from a human donor in good health (CMV status not recorded). Some clones in this sample may be carry-over from other donors' samples.

The CDR3 sequence is CSVGVSTGQPRIYGYTF. The CDR3 DNA reads TGCAGCGTTGGAGTCTCTACTGGACAGCCTCGGATCTATGGCTACACCTTC. This sequence joins TRBV29-1 and TRBJ1-2; D might be TRBD1 (6 bases). Per the germline V gene, CDR1 is SQVTM and CDR2 is ANQGSEA. Deletions cut 4 bases from V and 4 bases from J, with 25 bases between. The CDR3 covers 17 residues.